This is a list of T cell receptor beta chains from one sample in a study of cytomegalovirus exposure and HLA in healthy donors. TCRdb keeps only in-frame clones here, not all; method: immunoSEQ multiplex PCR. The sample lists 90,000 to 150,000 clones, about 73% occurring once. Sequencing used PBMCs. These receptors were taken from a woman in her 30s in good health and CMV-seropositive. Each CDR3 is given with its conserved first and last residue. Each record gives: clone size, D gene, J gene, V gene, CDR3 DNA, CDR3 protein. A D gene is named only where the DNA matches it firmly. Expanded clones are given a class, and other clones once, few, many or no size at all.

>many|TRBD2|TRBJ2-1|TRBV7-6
TGTGCCAGCAGCTTAGTGGTAGCGGGGGGGCTCCAACGGGACAATGAGCAGTTCTTC
CASSLVVAGGLQRDNEQFF
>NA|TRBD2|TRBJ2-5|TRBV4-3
TGCGCCAGCAGCCTGGGACTAGCGGAAGAGACCCAGTACTTC
CASSLGLAEETQYF
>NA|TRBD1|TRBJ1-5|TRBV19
TGTGCCAGTAGTAGAAGGACAGGGACTCAGCCCCAGCATTTT
CASSRRTGTQPQHF
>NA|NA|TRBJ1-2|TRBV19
TGTGCCAGTACCGACACAGGGATTTTTTATGGCTACACCTTC
CASTDTGIFYGYTF
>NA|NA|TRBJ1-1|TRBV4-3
TGCGCCAGCACCCCCGGGGGGGGCAAGGGCACTGAAGCTTTCTTT
CASTPGGGKGTEAFF
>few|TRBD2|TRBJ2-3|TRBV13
TGTGCCAGCAGCCTCTACGGGCTAGCGGGAGACGGGCAGTATTTT
CASSLYGLAGDGQYF
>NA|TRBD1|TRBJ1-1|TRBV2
TGTGCCAGCACGCTCGTGACAGGGGGGACTGAAGCTTTCTTT
CASTLVTGGTEAFF
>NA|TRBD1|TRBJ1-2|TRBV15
TGTGCCACCAGCAGGGACAGGGGAAACTATGGCTACACCTTC
CATSRDRGNYGYTF
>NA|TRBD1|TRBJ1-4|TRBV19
TGTGCCAGTAGTAAAGGACAGGGAACTAATGAAAAACTGTTTTTT
CASSKGQGTNEKLFF
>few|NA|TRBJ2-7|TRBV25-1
TGTGCCAGCAGTGATGGCAACCGGGGGACCTACGAGCAGTACTTC
CASSDGNRGTYEQYF
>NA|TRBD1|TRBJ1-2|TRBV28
TGTGCCAGCAGTTTTGTAGGACAGGGCGCCTATGGCTACACCTTC
CASSFVGQGAYGYTF
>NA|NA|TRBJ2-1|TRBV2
TGTGCCAGCAAGGCGCGGGGATCCTACAATGAGCAGTTCTTC
CASKARGSYNEQFF
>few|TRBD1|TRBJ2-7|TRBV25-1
TGTGCCAGCAGTGGAAGAGGGGGCCCCTACGAGCAGTACTTC
CASSGRGGPYEQYF
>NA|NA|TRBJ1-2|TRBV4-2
TGTGCCAGCAGCCCTCACAGGGAAAACTATGGCTACACCTTC
CASSPHRENYGYTF
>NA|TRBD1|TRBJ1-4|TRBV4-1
TGCGCCAGCAGCCAAGTAGGACAGGGGGCAGCAACTAATGAAAAACTGTTTTTT
CASSQVGQGAATNEKLFF
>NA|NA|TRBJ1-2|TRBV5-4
TGTGCCAGCAGCCCTCGAGCGAACCTAGCGAAAGGCTACACCTTC
CASSPRANLAKGYTF